This entry lists 26 T cell receptor beta chains sequenced from one sample in a study of T cells in Graves' hyperthyroidism and ophthalmopathy. Amplification yielded TCR beta CDR3 regions, with RNA transcripts as the source. During a first-round RT-PCR of the TCR CDR3, the HTBI primer set was used. Using its own MiXCR run on the multiplex PCR reads, TCRdb lists one record per CDR3 protein. Among a few hundred thousand distinct CDR3 sequences listed, around 15% were seen once. Sequenced sample: blood. These TCRs come from a woman in her twenties or thirties with Graves' ophthalmopathy.

This clonotype appeared many times. This chain links TRBV7-2 with TRBJ2-5; 9 bases agree with TRBD2. The CDR3 loop spans 16 amino acids. Germline values: CDR1 SGHTA, CDR2 FQGNSA. J lost 5 bases, V lost 6 bases, and 13 bases had no gene match. DNA of the CDR3: TGTGCCAGCAGGCTAAATAGCGGGAGCGGCAGGGAGACCCAGTACTTC. Protein: CASRLNSGSGRETQYF.

This clonotype has at least ten counts. The chain couples TRBV5-1 to TRBJ2-7, with 11 bases that match TRBD1. V lost 4 bases, J lost 4 bases, and 7 bases stayed unmatched. The CDR3 length is 15 residues. Germline CDR1 SGHRS, CDR2 YFSETQ. CDR3 sequence reads: CASSVSGTGGYEQYF. CDR3 nucleotides: TGCGCCAGCAGCGTCTCCGGGACAGGGGGATACGAGCAGTACTTC.

Of note for this clonotype: Being one base from a much bigger clone, this may be a read error. V is TRBV3-1 and J is TRBJ2-7; D is possibly TRBD2 (6 bases). Trimming cost V 2 bases and J 2 bases, with 22 bases left between them. CDR1 is LGHDT, CDR2 YNNKEL, per germline (reference sequence). This CDR3 region has 18 residues. The CDR3 DNA sequence: TGTGCCAGCAGCCAAACACGTGCGACTAGTTCCTCTCCCTACGAGCAGTACTTC. It is translated as CASSQTRATSSSPYEQYF.

J is TRBJ2-2 and V is TRBV29-1; 11 bases map to TRBD1. V lost 3 bases and J lost 8; bases outside the gene matches: 5. The CDR3 has 14 amino acids. Looked up from germline, CDR1 is SQVTM and CDR2 is ANQGSEA. CDR3 sequence: CSVEDRGPTGELFF. Written as DNA, the CDR3 is TGCAGCGTTGAGGACAGGGGGCCAACAGGGGAGCTGTTTTTT.

This clonotype was recorded many times. V and J are TRBV5-6 and TRBJ2-5; D perhaps matches TRBD2 (6 bases). Per germline, CDR1 SGHDT and CDR2 YYEEEE. V lost 4 bases to trimming and J lost 2 bases, with 12 bases between them. The CDR3 runs to 14 residues. CDR3 bases: TGTGCCAGCAGCCTTCCTAGCGCACAAGAGACCCAGTACTTC. Amino acid sequence: CASSLPSAQETQYF.

The genes are TRBV7-3 and TRBJ2-1; TRBD2 agrees at 10 bases. The junction had 9 bases not matched to a gene; V was cut back by 5 bases and J by 8 bases. CDR3 length: 15 residues. Germline CDR1 reads SGHTA; CDR2 reads FQGTGA. CDR3 sequence reads: CASSLKREGSDEQFF. The CDR3 DNA follows: TGTGCCAGCAGCCTTAAGCGGGAGGGCTCCGATGAGCAGTTCTTC.

This clonotype appeared many times. V and J are TRBV7-8 and TRBJ2-7; the match to TRBD2 covers 9 bases. The ends lost 6 bases at V and 0 bases at J; junction bases unmatched: 9. The CDR3 runs 16 residues. CDR1 SGHVS and CDR2 FQNEAQ come from the germline V gene. CDR3 sequence: CASSPPGLALSYEQYF. Written as DNA, the CDR3 is TGTGCCAGCAGTCCTCCGGGACTAGCCCTCTCCTACGAGCAGTACTTC. Looking up the rest from reference TRBV7-8 and TRBJ2-7 gives the full variable domain: GAGVSQSPRYKVAKRGQDVALRCDPISGHVSLFWYQQALGQGPEFLTYFQNEAQLDKSGLPSDRFFAERPEGSVSTLKIQRTQQEDSAVYLCASSPPGLALSYEQYFGPGTRLTVT.

This clonotype was detected many times. The chain employs TRBV6-1 and TRBJ1-5, with D possibly matching TRBD1 (6 bases). The CDR3 has 15 amino acids. Per the germline V gene, CDR1 is MNHNS and CDR2 is SASEGT. V was pared by 6 bases and J by 6 bases, with 18 bases between. CDR3 in amino acids: CASRQQGIGGQPQHF. The CDR3 DNA is TGTGCCAGCAGGCAACAGGGAATAGGTGGTCAGCCCCAGCATTTT.

This clonotype was recorded a few times. This rearrangement joins TRBV4-1 to TRBJ2-2, with a possible D match to TRBD2 (6 bases). V was clipped by 0 bases and J by 3 bases, with 20 bases between them. The CDR3 spans 19 residues. Germline V gene sequence: CDR1 MGHRA, CDR2 YSYEKL. This CDR3 reads CASSQDGWDSGRDTGELFF. The CDR3, as DNA: TGCGCCAGCAGCCAAGATGGTTGGGATAGCGGAAGAGACACCGGGGAGCTGTTTTTT.

This clonotype has a count of ten or more. The V gene is TRBV28, the J gene TRBJ2-1; 9 bases map to TRBD1. CDR1 MDHEN and CDR2 SYDVKM come from the germline V gene. The CDR3 totals 15 residues. Losses at the gene ends were 6 bases for V and 2 bases for J; bases not matched to a gene: 5. CDR3 region: CASRTGGAPYNEQFF. The CDR3 DNA reads as TGTGCCAGCAGAACAGGGGGCGCCCCCTACAATGAGCAGTTCTTC.

This clonotype came up many times. The chain links TRBV3-1 to TRBJ2-1; D is possibly TRBD1 (6 bases). In germline, CDR1 is LGHDT, CDR2 YNNKEL (reference sequence). The CDR3 is made up of 15 amino acids. Trimming removed 4 bases from V and 0 bases from J, with 10 bases in between. This CDR3 is CASSRGQSSYNEQFF. The CDR3 coding sequence is TGTGCCAGCAGCCGTGGACAGAGCTCCTACAATGAGCAGTTCTTC.

The table lists this clonotype with many counts. V gene TRBV28 combines with J gene TRBJ1-1; D is undetermined. The CDR3 is 12 amino acids. CDR1 MDHEN and CDR2 SYDVKM come from the germline V gene. V dropped 6 bases and J dropped 5 bases, with 10 bases sitting between them. The CDR3 sequence: CASRSGRTEAFF. CDR3 sequence (DNA): TGTGCCAGCAGGTCGGGGAGGACTGAAGCTTTCTTT. Full variable domain (remainder filled in from reference TRBV28 and TRBJ1-1): DVKVTQSSRYLVKRTGEKVFLECVQDMDHENMFWYRQDPGLGLRLIYFSYDVKMKEKGDIPEGYSVSREKKERFSLILESASTNQTSMYLCASRSGRTEAFFGQGTRLTVV.

This clonotype was detected ten times or more. This chain joins TRBV3-1 and TRBJ2-5; maybe TRBD2 (6 bases). The germline CDR1 and CDR2 sequences are LGHDT and YNNKEL (reference sequence). CDR3 length equals 14 residues. Trimming cost V 3 bases and J 5 bases, with 13 bases left between them. The CDR3: CASSQVAEGETQYF. The CDR3 coding sequence is TGTGCCAGCAGCCAGGTGGCGGAGGGGGAGACCCAGTACTTC.

The rearrangement uses TRBV20-1 and TRBJ2-7; D unclear. This CDR3 comprises 14 residues. Trimming stripped 0 bases from V and 3 bases from J, with 12 bases between. Germline lookup yields CDR1 DFQATT and CDR2 SNEGSKA (reference sequence). The CDR3 loop reads CSARDGQLSYEQYF. The CDR3 nucleotides read TGCAGTGCTAGAGATGGCCAGTTGAGCTACGAGCAGTACTTC.

There are many counts of this clonotype. The CDR3, as DNA: TGTGCCAGCAGCTTAGGGCTGGACAGAAGCACAGATACGCAGTATTTT. Its translation is CASSLGLDRSTDTQYF. The chain joins TRBV7-9 to TRBJ2-3; the D gene is possibly TRBD1 (6 bases). Germline V gives CDR1 SEHNR, CDR2 FQNEAQ (reference sequence). This CDR3 is 16 amino acids long. Trimming left V 1 base short and J 0 bases short, with 11 bases between. The variable domain in full, completed from reference TRBV7-9 and TRBJ2-3, reads DTGVSQNPRHKITKRGQNVTFRCDPISEHNRLYWYRQTLGQGPEFLTYFQNEAQLEKSRLLSDRFSAERPKGSFSTLEIQRTEQGDSAMYLCASSLGLDRSTDTQYFGPGTRLTVL.

This chain joins TRBV28 and TRBJ2-5; TRBD1 is a possible D gene (6 bases). Germline V gene sequence: CDR1 MDHEN, CDR2 SYDVKM. Trimming shortened V by 4 bases and J by 4 bases, and 13 bases separated the two germline ends. The CDR3 has 14 residues. The CDR3 here is CASSWGARGETQYF. CDR3 DNA sequence: TGTGCCAGCAGTTGGGGAGCCAGGGGAGAGACCCAGTACTTC.

This clonotype came up many times. CDR3 loop: CASSERQGVGAGELFF. Written as DNA, the CDR3 is TGTGCCAGCAGTGAAAGACAGGGTGTAGGAGCCGGGGAGCTGTTTTTT. The chain uses TRBV28 and TRBJ2-2; 7 nucleotides align to TRBD1. Germline V gene data show CDR1 as MDHEN and CDR2 as SYDVKM. V shed 5 bases, J shed 6 bases, and the junction held 12 bases outside the gene matches. The CDR3 runs to 16 residues.

Only a few counts were recorded for this clonotype. The rearrangement uses TRBV5-4 and TRBJ1-2; 10 nucleotides align to TRBD1. Germline CDR1 and CDR2: SGHNT and YYREEE (reference sequence). With 4 bases clipped from V and 6 bases from J, the junction kept 9 bases outside the gene matches. The CDR3 has 15 residues. Written as DNA, the CDR3 is TGTGCCAGCAGCGGGAGGGACAGGGGAGTGGATGGCTACACCTTC. Translation gives CASSGRDRGVDGYTF.

This clonotype has a count of ten or more. The V gene is TRBV3-1, the J gene TRBJ2-7; D not certain. In germline, CDR1 is LGHDT, CDR2 YNNKEL (reference sequence). This CDR3 spans 14 amino acids. The V gene lost 3 bases and the J gene lost 0 bases, with 9 bases spanning the gap. The CDR3 protein is CASSQGRFSYEQYF. Here the CDR3 DNA reads TGTGCCAGCAGCCAGGGCCGATTCTCCTACGAGCAGTACTTC.

There are a few counts of this clonotype. The chain joins TRBV7-8 to TRBJ1-3, with D possibly being TRBD1 (5 bases). Germline V gene sequence: CDR1 SGHVS, CDR2 FQNEAQ. Between the trimmed V and J ends, which lost 5 bases and 0 bases, there was a span of 11 bases. This CDR3 spans 15 amino acids. This chain's CDR3 is CASSQGTDSGNTIYF. CDR3 coding DNA: TGTGCCAGCAGCCAAGGGACTGACTCTGGAAACACCATATATTTT.

This clonotype was seen repeatedly, ten times or more. The gene calls are TRBV20-1 and TRBJ2-7; tentatively, D is TRBD1 (5 bases). In germline, CDR1 is DFQATT, CDR2 SNEGSKA (reference sequence). V dropped 0 bases and J dropped 4 bases, with 16 bases sitting between them. The CDR3 has 15 amino acids. For the CDR3, the DNA is TGCAGTGCTAGAGATCCGAAAGGGGTGGTGTACGAGCAGTACTTC. Translation gives CSARDPKGVVYEQYF.

This clonotype was seen just once. This sequence may be a read error, since a much larger clone differs from it by one base. The chain employs TRBV28 and TRBJ2-3, with D possibly called TRBD1 or TRBD2 (5 bases each). V was clipped by 6 bases and J by 7 bases, with 11 bases between them. CDR3 length equals 12 residues. CDR1 MDHEN and CDR2 SYDVKM come from the germline V gene. The CDR3 region has the DNA TGTGCCAGCAGCCAGGGACCATATACGCAGTATTTT. Its translation is CASSQGPYTQYF. Full variable domain (remainder filled in from reference TRBV28 and TRBJ2-3): DVKVTQSSRYLVKRTGEKVFLECVQDMDHENMFWYRQDPGLGLRLIYFSYDVKMKEKGDIPEGYSVSREKKERFSLILESASTNQTSMYLCASSQGPYTQYFGPGTRLTVL.

This clonotype was counted many times. This sequence joins TRBV5-1 and TRBJ2-1; no clear D. This CDR3 contains 14 residues. The germline V gene encodes CDR1 SGHRS and CDR2 YFSETQ. V lost 1 base, J lost 0 bases, and 5 bases lay in between. The CDR3 sequence: CASSLRSSYNEQFF. Written as DNA, the CDR3 is TGCGCCAGCAGCTTGAGGAGCTCCTACAATGAGCAGTTCTTC.

The V call is TRBV7-3, the J call TRBJ2-3; tentative D call: TRBD2 (5 bases). The CDR3 spans 16 residues. V was shortened by 5 bases and J by 6 bases, with 21 bases between the two germline ends. The germline V gene has CDR1 SGHTA and CDR2 FQGTGA. The CDR3 nucleotides are TGTGCCAGCAGCCCCCGCAGCGGACCGTGGTTGGATACGCAGTATTTT. Protein: CASSPRSGPWLDTQYF.

V gene TRBV28 combines with J gene TRBJ2-3; tentative D call: TRBD2 (6 bases). The CDR3 sequence is 14 residues long. CDR1 is MDHEN, CDR2 SYDVKM, per germline. Trimming stripped 8 bases from V and 3 bases from J, with 15 bases between. The DNA for the CDR3 is TGTGCCAGCCAAACCCCAGGAGGGACAGATACGCAGTATTTT. Its protein product is CASQTPGGTDTQYF.

This clonotype has a count of ten or more. The chain links TRBV11-2 to TRBJ2-7; D perhaps matches TRBD2 (6 bases). CDR1 and CDR2 from the germline V gene are SGHAT and FQNNGV. Trimming removed 2 bases from V and 2 bases from J, with 10 bases in between. The CDR3 covers 14 residues. In DNA, the CDR3 is TGTGCCAGCAGCTTAAGGGCGGGAACCTACGAGCAGTACTTC. Its protein is CASSLRAGTYEQYF.